The TCR beta chain described here comes from a study of T cell responses to AZD1222 COVID-19 vaccine. General study results and limits: Among vaccine-associated CD4 TCRs, coverage spanned spike, with dominance at 160-218 and 743-854. Donors, mostly white British, included more females; clonal diversity was possibly underestimated.

As for this clone: What it binds is not known.

The table came from immunoSEQ multiplex PCR; TCRdb's copy has only in-frame clones and leaves some out. This table has roughly 270,000 clones, about 94% appearing once. The CDR3 loop spans 15 amino acids. The V gene end was trimmed by 5 bases and the J gene end by 1 base; junction bases not matched to a gene: 3. From germline, CDR1 is SEHNR and CDR2 FQNEAQ (reference sequence). Both about-4-week and about-12-week second-dose recipients were combined. The source is an adult who received the AZD1222 COVID-19 vaccine. The chain is built from TRBV7-9 and TRBJ2-5, with TRBD1 identical over 11 bases. The material sequenced was peripheral blood, taken 28 days after the second AZD1222 dose. The CDR3 DNA sequence: TGTGCCAGCAGCGGCGGGACAGGGGGCCAAGAGACCCAGTACTTC. It codes for CASSGGTGGQETQYF.